This paragraph covers one T cell receptor beta chain sequence. CDR1 MDHEN and CDR2 SYDVKM come from the germline V gene. The CDR3 covers 11 residues. Trimming shortened V by 6 bases and J by 2 bases, and 4 bases separated the two germline ends. TCR beta chains were sequenced at survey level with immunoSEQ. Repertoires were generated with immunoSEQ multiplex PCR, while TCRdb's copy carries only in-frame clones and drops some. The sample has about 50,000 clones; more than 85% are singletons. The sequenced sample was PBMCs. The chain couples TRBV28 to TRBJ2-5, with D unresolved. The source is a man aged 40-50 years with rheumatoid arthritis. CDR3 residues: CASSAQETQYF. The CDR3 DNA is TGTGCCAGCAGCGCACAAGAGACCCAGTACTTC.